This T cell receptor beta chain is from a study of T-cell reconstitution after alpha-beta-depleted transplantation in children. Overall study findings and caveats: It was newly produced T cells that mostly accounted for T-cell counts and diversity one year after transplant. Elevated TCRbeta diversity at day 60 was traced, in some patients, to surviving recipient T cells and thymic progenitors. About two months after transplant, alpha-beta T cells reportedly came from several hundred expanded graft clones.

As regards this clonotype: Antigen unknown.

Unique molecular identifiers were used to barcode this TCRbeta library. A single record per CDR3 protein comes from TCRdb applying MiXCR to the PCR reads. The table records approximately 650,000 distinct CDR3 sequences, around 13% of them present only once. V lost 3 bases and J lost 1, with 9 bases in between. Germline V gene lookup returns CDR1 DFQATT and CDR2 SNEGSKA (reference sequence). This CDR3 is 13 amino acids long. The sequenced sample was PBMCs, obtained before TCRalphabeta/CD19-depleted stem cell transplant. The TCR was taken from a girl aged 2 to 10 with congenital amegakaryocytic thrombocytopenia, due to receive a stem cell transplant. The chain uses TRBV20-1 and TRBJ2-5; D unclear. The CDR3 DNA reads as TGCAGTGCTAGCCCAACATCCCAAGAGACCCAGTACTTC. It translates to CSASPTSQETQYF.